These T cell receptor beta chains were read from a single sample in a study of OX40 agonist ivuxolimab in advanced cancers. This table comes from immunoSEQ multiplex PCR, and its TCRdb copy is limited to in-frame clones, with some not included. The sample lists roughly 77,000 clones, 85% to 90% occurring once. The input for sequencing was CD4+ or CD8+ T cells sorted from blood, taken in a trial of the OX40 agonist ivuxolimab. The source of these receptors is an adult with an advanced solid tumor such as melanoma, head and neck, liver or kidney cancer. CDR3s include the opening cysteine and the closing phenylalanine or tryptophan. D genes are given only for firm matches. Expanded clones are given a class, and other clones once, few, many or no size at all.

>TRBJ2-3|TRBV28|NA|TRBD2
TGTGCCAGCACTCGGGGGGGGCAAGCCACAGATACGCAGTATTTT
CASTRGGQATDTQYF
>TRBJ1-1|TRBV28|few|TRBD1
TGTGCCAGCAGTCCAAGGGGACAGGGATACACTGAAGCTTTCTTT
CASSPRGQGYTEAFF
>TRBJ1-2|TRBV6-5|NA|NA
TGTGCCAGCAGTTACTCGTACAGGGATCCTCGGGGCTACACCTTC
CASSYSYRDPRGYTF
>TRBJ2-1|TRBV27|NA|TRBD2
TGTGCCAGCAGTCTGGGACTAGCGGGGGGCAGCAATGAGCAGTTCTTC
CASSLGLAGGSNEQFF
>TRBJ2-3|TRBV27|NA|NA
TGTGCCAGCACCATTGGGACCCGGAGCACAGATACGCAGTATTTT
CASTIGTRSTDTQYF
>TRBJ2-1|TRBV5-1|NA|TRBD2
TGCGCCAGCAGCTTGGATAGCGGGGTGTACAATGAGCAGTTCTTC
CASSLDSGVYNEQFF
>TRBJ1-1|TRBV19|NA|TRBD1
TGTGCCAGTAGTCCACGATCCCGGACAGGGTCTAGTGAAGCTTTCTTT
CASSPRSRTGSSEAFF
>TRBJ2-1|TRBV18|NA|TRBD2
TGTGCCAGTAACCCTGGGGGGGGCTCCTACAATGAGCAGTTCTTC
CASNPGGGSYNEQFF
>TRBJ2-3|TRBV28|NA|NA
TGTGCCAGCAGCCCTCCGACCTTTTTCCGAGTGGGGGCAGATACGCAGTATTTT
CASSPPTFFRVGADTQYF
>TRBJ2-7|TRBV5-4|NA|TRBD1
TGTGCCAGCAGCTTGTCGATCCTACGGGACAGGGGTCCCGAGCAGTACTTC
CASSLSILRDRGPEQYF
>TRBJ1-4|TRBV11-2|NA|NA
TGTGCCAGCAGCCCGACCGGGACCCAGAATGAAAAACTGTTTTTT
CASSPTGTQNEKLFF
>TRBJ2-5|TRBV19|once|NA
TGTGCCAGTAGTATAGCGGGTTCGGGTGCGACCCAGTACTTC
CASSIAGSGATQYF
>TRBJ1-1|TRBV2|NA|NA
TGTGCCAGCAGTGAGCGGCAGCAGAACACTGAAGCTTTCTTT
CASSERQQNTEAFF
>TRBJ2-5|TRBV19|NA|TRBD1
TGTGCCAGTAACAGGGGGCGGCAAGAGACCCAGTACTTC
CASNRGRQETQYF
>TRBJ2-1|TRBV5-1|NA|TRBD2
TGCGCCAGCAGCTTGGTAGCGGGGGGTCTCTACAATGAGCAGTTCTTC
CASSLVAGGLYNEQFF
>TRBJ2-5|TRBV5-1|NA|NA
TGCGCCAGCAGCATTACAGGGCATCAAGAGACCCAGTACTTC
CASSITGHQETQYF
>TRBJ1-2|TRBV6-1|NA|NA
TGTGCCAGCAGTGAGCGCCTGGGGCCCAAGATGGGTGGCTACACCTTC
CASSERLGPKMGGYTF
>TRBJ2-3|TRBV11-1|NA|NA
TGTGCCAGCAGCTTCGGGACTGCAGATACGCAGTATTTT
CASSFGTADTQYF
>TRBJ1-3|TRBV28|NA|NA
TGTGCCAGCAGTCAAGGACAGCCCTCTGGAAACACCATATATTTT
CASSQGQPSGNTIYF
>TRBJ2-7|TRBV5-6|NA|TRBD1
TGTGCCAGCAGCTCAACCGGGACAGGAAACTACGAGCAGTACTTC
CASSSTGTGNYEQYF
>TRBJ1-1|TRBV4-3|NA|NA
TGCGCCAGCAGCCAAGATCCGAGCCTTCGGGCTGAAGCTTTCTTT
CASSQDPSLRAEAFF
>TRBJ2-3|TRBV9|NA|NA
TGTGCCAGCAGTCATAGAGAGGGGGGAGGAGATACGCAGTATTTT
CASSHREGGGDTQYF
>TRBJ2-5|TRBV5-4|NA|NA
TGTGCCAGCAGCCCCAGTTATCGAGAGACCCAGTACTTC
CASSPSYRETQYF
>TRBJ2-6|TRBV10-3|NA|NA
TGTGCCATCCGTGGGGGGGCGTCTGGGGCCAACGTCCTGACTTTC
CAIRGGASGANVLTF
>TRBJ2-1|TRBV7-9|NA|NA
TGTGCCAGCAGCCTGATAAATGAGCAGTTCTTC
CASSLINEQFF
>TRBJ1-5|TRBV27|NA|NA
TGTGCCAGCAGTTTGGGCTGGAGCAATCAGCCCCAGCATTTT
CASSLGWSNQPQHF
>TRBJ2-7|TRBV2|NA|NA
TGTGCCAGCAGTGAGTTAGCTAATATTGGGTACTTC
CASSELANIGYF
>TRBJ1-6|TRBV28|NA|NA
TGTGCCAGCAGTAAGGGAGGGACAAATTCACCCCTCCACTTT
CASSKGGTNSPLHF
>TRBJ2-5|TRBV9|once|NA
TGTGCCAGCAGCGTCGACAGGAACCAAGAGACCCAGTACTTC
CASSVDRNQETQYF
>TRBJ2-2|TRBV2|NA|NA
TGTGCCAGCAGTGGACAGGCAACCGGGGAGCTGTTTTTT
CASSGQATGELFF
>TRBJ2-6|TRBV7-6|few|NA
TGTGCCAGCAGCTTAGGTGGGAGCTCTGGGGCCAACGTCCTGACTTTC
CASSLGGSSGANVLTF
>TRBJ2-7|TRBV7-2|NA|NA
TGTGCCAGCAGCTTAGACCGGGGGGCCTGGGAGCAGTACTTC
CASSLDRGAWEQYF
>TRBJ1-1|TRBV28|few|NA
TGTGCCAGCAGTTTGTCAGGCGTCTGGAACACTGAAGCTTTCTTT
CASSLSGVWNTEAFF
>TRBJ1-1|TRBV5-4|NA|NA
TGTGCCAGCAGCTTGGGGCTCACTGAAGCTTTCTTT
CASSLGLTEAFF
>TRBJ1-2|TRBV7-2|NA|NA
TGTGCCAGCAGCTTAGCAGGATATGGCTACACCTTC
CASSLAGYGYTF
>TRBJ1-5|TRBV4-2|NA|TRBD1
TGTGCCAGCAGCCAGTCTCCAGGGGGCTGGCAGCCCCAGCATTTT
CASSQSPGGWQPQHF
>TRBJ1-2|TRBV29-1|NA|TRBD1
TGCAGCGTTGACCGGGACAGGGGTGGCTACACCTTC
CSVDRDRGGYTF
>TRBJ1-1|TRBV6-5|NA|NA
TGTGCCAGCACCGTGGGGCGGAGTGTTACTGAAGCTTTCTTT
CASTVGRSVTEAFF
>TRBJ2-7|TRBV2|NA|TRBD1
TGTGCCGGCCGGGACAGGGGCGACGAGCAGTACTTC
CAGRDRGDEQYF
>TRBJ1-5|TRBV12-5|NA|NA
TGTGCTAGTGGTTTCGGGGTTAGACAGCCCCAGCATTTT
CASGFGVRQPQHF
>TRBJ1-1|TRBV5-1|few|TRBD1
TGCGCCAGCAGCTTGGATACAGGGGGCCAACTCAACACTGAAGCTTTCTTT
CASSLDTGGQLNTEAFF
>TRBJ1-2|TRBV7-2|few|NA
TGTGCCAGCAGCTTAGAGAGGGAATGGGACTATGGCTACACCTTC
CASSLEREWDYGYTF
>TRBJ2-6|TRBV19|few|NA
TGTGCCAGTATCTCCCGTTCTGGGGCCAACGTCCTGACTTTC
CASISRSGANVLTF
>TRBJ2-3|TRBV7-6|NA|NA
TGTGCCAGCAGCTTAACCCTAGGAGGACGGACCACAGATACGCAGTATTTT
CASSLTLGGRTTDTQYF
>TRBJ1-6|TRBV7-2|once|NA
TGTGCCAGCAGCATCTCTGCGGCCCTTTCACCCCTCCACTTT
CASSISAALSPLHF
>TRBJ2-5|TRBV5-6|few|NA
TGTGCCAGCAGCTTGAGAAACGGGGAGACCCAGTACTTC
CASSLRNGETQYF
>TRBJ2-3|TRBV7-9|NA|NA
TGTGCCAGCAGCCAGCAGCTTAGCACAGATACGCAGTATTTT
CASSQQLSTDTQYF
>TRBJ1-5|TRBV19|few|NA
TGTGCCAGTAGTACAGGGGCCGGGCAGCCCCAGCATTTT
CASSTGAGQPQHF
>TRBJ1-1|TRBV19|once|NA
TGTGCCAGTAGTGTAACGGCAGAAGCTTTCTTT
CASSVTAEAFF
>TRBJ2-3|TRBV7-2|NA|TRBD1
TGTGCCAGCAGTATCGACAGGGGAAAAGATACGCAGTATTTT
CASSIDRGKDTQYF
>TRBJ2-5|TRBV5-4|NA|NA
TGTGCCAGCACCCCACGAGGGGGCCAAGAGACCCAGTACTTC
CASTPRGGQETQYF
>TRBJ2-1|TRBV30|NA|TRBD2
TGTGCCTGGAGTGTAAGCGGGCGGGGGGGCGTGCAGTTCTTC
CAWSVSGRGGVQFF
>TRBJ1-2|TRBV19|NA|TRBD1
TGTGCCAGTAGACTCGACAGGGATGGGAACTATGGCTACACCTTC
CASRLDRDGNYGYTF
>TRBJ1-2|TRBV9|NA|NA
TGTGCCAGCAGCGGCTACTATGGCTACACCTTC
CASSGYYGYTF
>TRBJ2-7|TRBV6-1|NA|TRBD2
TGTGCCAGCACCGAGGGGCTAGCGGGGAAGCAGTACTTC
CASTEGLAGKQYF
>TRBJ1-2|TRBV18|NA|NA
TGTGCCAGCTCACCATCAGGGGACTATGGCTACACCTTC
CASSPSGDYGYTF